The next 28 T cell receptor beta chains were all read from a single sample in a study of shared clonotypes between healthy human individuals. Produced via immunoSEQ multiplex PCR; TCRdb's table is partial and in-frame only. The table lists millions of clones, 95% of them singletons. The specimen was naive CD4+ T cells sorted from blood. Subset of the sample: CD45RA+ positively selected. These receptors came from a man younger than 35 in good health.

The gene calls are TRBV5-4 and TRBJ2-1; 13 bases are shared with TRBD2. J gave up 2 bases and V 4 bases, and 6 bases lay outside the gene matches. CDR3 length: 17 amino acids. Germline CDR1 is SGHNT and CDR2 is YYREEE (reference sequence). CDR3 protein: CASSPTSGGATYNEQFF. CDR3 in DNA: TGTGCCAGCAGCCCTACTAGCGGGGGGGCCACCTACAATGAGCAGTTCTTC.

The gene calls are TRBV28 and TRBJ1-3, with 7 nucleotides matching TRBD1. Germline V lookup: CDR1 MDHEN, CDR2 SYDVKM. This CDR3 contains 15 residues. Trimming took 1 base from V and 14 from J; bases not matched to a gene: 14. In DNA form, the CDR3 reads TGTGCCAGCAGTTTATCTTGGAGTTCCGGGACAGATCTATATTTT. Translation gives CASSLSWSSGTDLYF.

The V and J genes are TRBV20-1 and TRBJ2-5; D ambiguous. V was cut by 6 bases and J by 4 bases, with 9 bases left in between. Germline V CDR1 and CDR2: DFQATT, SNEGSKA (reference sequence). The CDR3 is made up of 11 amino acids. CDR3 nucleotides: TGCAGTGCACCCTACGGAGAGACCCAGTACTTC. Residues: CSAPYGETQYF.

V and J are TRBV5-1 and TRBJ2-1, with 9 positions matching TRBD1. This CDR3 contains 16 residues. CDR1 is SGHRS, CDR2 YFSETQ, per germline. V shed 3 bases and J 8 bases; nucleotides not matched to a gene: 12. The CDR3 spells CASSSSGDRVVYEQFF. The CDR3 DNA sequence: TGCGCCAGCAGCTCCTCGGGGGACAGGGTAGTGTATGAGCAGTTCTTC.

DNA for the CDR3: TGTGCCAGCAGTGCCTCCTCAGGGGAGCAGTTCTTC. It codes for CASSASSGEQFF. V is TRBV6-5 and J is TRBJ2-1; tentative D call: TRBD1 (5 bases). Trimming removed 5 bases from V and 10 bases from J, with 12 bases in between. The CDR3 extends over 12 amino acids. Germline CDR1 MNHEY, CDR2 SVGAGI.

V is TRBV7-3 and J is TRBJ1-1, with D unresolved. The CDR3 spans 13 residues. Germline CDR1 SGHTA, CDR2 FQGTGA. V lost 4 bases to trimming and J lost 1 base, with 7 bases between them. The CDR3 nucleotides read TGTGCCAGCAGCTATATGACGAACACTGAAGCTTTCTTT. It yields the protein CASSYMTNTEAFF. The full variable domain, its missing parts supplied by reference TRBV7-3 and TRBJ1-1, is GAGVSQTPSNKVTEKGKYVELRCDPISGHTALYWYRQSLGQGPEFLIYFQGTGAADDSGLPNDRFFAVRPEGSVSTLKIQRTERGDSAVYLCASSYMTNTEAFFGQGTRLTVV.

To note about this clone: The sample has other DNA sequences that encode this CDR3 too. The CDR3 nucleotides are TGTGCCAGCTCAACGGGGACAGTAGATGAAAAACTGTTTTTT. It specifies CASSTGTVDEKLFF. The chain joins TRBV18 to TRBJ1-4; TRBD1 aligns across 7 bases. The V segment lost 5 bases and the J segment 6 bases; nucleotides outside the gene matches: 6. The CDR3 is made up of 14 amino acids. Germline V gives CDR1 KGHSH, CDR2 LQKENI.

The chain has TRBV18 and TRBJ1-2; D perhaps matches TRBD1 (5 bases). Germline assignment: CDR1 KGHSH and CDR2 LQKENI. With 3 bases removed from V and 9 bases from J, the gap between germline ends came to 20 bases. The CDR3 runs to 15 residues. The CDR3 protein is CASSPGAGQVFSYTF. In DNA form, the CDR3 reads TGTGCCAGCTCACCCGGGGCAGGGCAGGTGTTCAGCTACACCTTC.

This clone was recorded only once. The chain links TRBV7-9 to TRBJ1-1, with a weak D call TRBD1 (5 bases). The germline V gene encodes CDR1 SEHNR and CDR2 FQNEAQ (reference sequence). CDR3 size: 15 residues. Trimming took off 2 bases at V and 0 bases at J, with 10 bases between the two ends. CDR3 in amino acids: CASSLSGAMNTEAFF. The CDR3 coding sequence is TGTGCCAGCAGCTTATCCGGGGCAATGAACACTGAAGCTTTCTTT.

In its sample, this clone was seen once. The CDR3 here is CASTEGRTYEQYF. The DNA of the CDR3 is TGTGCCAGCACCGAAGGGCGGACCTACGAGCAGTACTTC. This chain uses TRBV6-6 with TRBJ2-7; D gene uncertain. The germline gives CDR1 MNHNY, CDR2 SVGAGI (reference sequence). There are 13 residues in the CDR3. V was shortened by 7 bases and J by 2 bases, with 12 bases between the two germline ends.

The chain couples TRBV10-1 to TRBJ2-1, with D unresolved. CDR1 and CDR2 (germline): WNHNN, SYGVQD (reference sequence). This CDR3 is built from 15 residues. The V and J ends lost 1 base and 2 bases respectively, with 9 bases between them. The CDR3 spells CASSEYGVTYNEQFF. CDR3 DNA: TGCGCCAGCAGTGAGTACGGAGTAACCTACAATGAGCAGTTCTTC.

This chain connects TRBV6-6 to TRBJ1-4; D ambiguous. There are 13 residues in the CDR3. The germline V and J ends were trimmed by 3 bases and 6 bases, with 8 bases remaining between them. Germline assignment: CDR1 MNHNY and CDR2 SVGAGI (reference sequence). In DNA, the CDR3 is TGTGCCAGCAGTTATTTAGTGGATGAAAAACTGTTTTTT. Protein: CASSYLVDEKLFF.

The chain joins TRBV2 to TRBJ1-6; 8 positions match TRBD1. The CDR3 sequence is 16 residues long. J lost 10 bases, V lost 7 bases, and 15 bases had no gene match. Per the germline V gene, CDR1 is SNHLY and CDR2 is FYNNEI. The CDR3 spells CASTQGTGSRGSPLHF. The DNA for the CDR3 is TGTGCCAGCACCCAAGGGACAGGATCTAGAGGGTCACCCCTCCACTTT.

The chain employs TRBV28 and TRBJ2-7; no clear D gene. Trimming stripped 7 bases from V and 7 bases from J, with 17 bases between. CDR3 length: 13 amino acids. CDR1 is MDHEN and CDR2 is SYDVKM in the germline V gene. The CDR3 bases are TGTGCCAGCACCCTAAGCCTCTACGAGGAGCAGTACTTC. Its translation is CASTLSLYEEQYF.

The V and J genes are TRBV4-1 and TRBJ2-7; D is unresolved. Germline CDR1 and CDR2: MGHRA and YSYEKL. V lost 0 bases and J lost 4, with 19 bases in between. The CDR3 runs 17 residues. The CDR3 DNA sequence: TGCGCCAGCAGCCAAGATTCTACTGGGGTCAGCGTGTACGAGCAGTACTTC. Protein sequence: CASSQDSTGVSVYEQYF.

Concerning this clone: Different DNA sequences within this sample yield the same CDR3. The chain has TRBV6-6 and TRBJ2-1, with 10 bases fitting TRBD2. Germline trimming cut 6 bases from V and 0 bases from J; bases unmatched to any gene: 2. The length of the CDR3 is 15 residues. From germline, CDR1 is MNHNY and CDR2 SVGAGI (reference sequence). The CDR3 DNA reads as TGTGCCAGCAGCTCTAGCGGGAGCTCCTACAATGAGCAGTTCTTC. It specifies CASSSSGSSYNEQFF.

The chain links TRBV27 to TRBJ1-6, with a weak D call TRBD1 (5 bases). This CDR3 is 16 amino acids long. V was shortened by 3 bases and J by 10 bases, with 19 bases between the two germline ends. Germline CDR1 MNHEY, CDR2 SMNVEV (reference sequence). In nucleotides, the CDR3 is TGTGCCAGCAGTTTCCGACAGACCCTCCGAGAATCACCCCTCCACTTT. Its protein product is CASSFRQTLRESPLHF.

Here the CDR3 reads CASSGDRGRTYEQYF. The DNA for the CDR3 is TGCGCCAGCAGTGGGGACAGGGGACGAACCTACGAGCAGTACTTC. The rearrangement joins TRBV10-1 to TRBJ2-7; TRBD1 matches at 10 bases. From germline, CDR1 is WNHNN and CDR2 SYGVQD (reference sequence). The length of the CDR3 is 15 residues. Unmatched junction bases numbered 5, after V lost 4 bases and J lost 2 bases.

V and J are TRBV7-2 and TRBJ2-7, with 7 bases fitting TRBD1. This CDR3 contains 14 residues. With V trimmed by 4 bases and J by 3 bases, 6 bases remained unmatched. Germline loops: CDR1 SGHTA, CDR2 FQGNSA. CDR3: CASSSTGKGYEQYF. In DNA form, the CDR3 reads TGTGCCAGCAGCTCGACAGGGAAGGGCTACGAGCAGTACTTC.

The chain has TRBV6-5 and TRBJ1-2, with 7 bases lining up with TRBD1. CDR1 MNHEY and CDR2 SVGAGI come from the germline V gene. The CDR3 extends over 15 amino acids. V lost 2 bases, J lost 7 bases, and 10 bases stayed unmatched. The CDR3: CASSYDQTGKAGYTF. DNA for the CDR3: TGTGCCAGCAGTTACGACCAGACAGGGAAGGCTGGCTACACCTTC.

As concerns this clone: Additional DNA sequences in this sample encode the identical CDR3. The gene calls are TRBV6-5 and TRBJ1-1; unclear D gene. In germline, CDR1 is MNHEY, CDR2 SVGAGI. This CDR3 is built from 13 residues. The V gene lost 6 bases and the J gene lost 0 bases, with 8 bases spanning the gap. The CDR3 bases are TGTGCCAGCAGCAGGACCTTGAACACTGAAGCTTTCTTT. Residues: CASSRTLNTEAFF.

The table lists this clone with many counts. In the same sample, other DNA sequences code for this CDR3. J is TRBJ1-6 and V is TRBV18; D remains unclear. From germline, CDR1 is KGHSH and CDR2 LQKENI. V lost 3 bases and J 7 bases, leaving 7 bases between the germline ends. The CDR3 is 13 residues long. The CDR3 reads CASSPERNSPLHF. The CDR3 DNA follows: TGTGCCAGCTCACCGGAGAGGAATTCACCCCTCCACTTT.

As concerns this clone: The sample carries other DNA sequences with the same CDR3. J is TRBJ1-1 and V is TRBV5-1; no reliable D call. This CDR3 region has 13 residues. Trimming took off 1 base at V and 2 bases at J, with 6 bases between the two ends. From germline, CDR1 is SGHRS and CDR2 YFSETQ. The CDR3 region is CASSLQDNTEAFF. Written as DNA, the CDR3 is TGCGCCAGCAGCTTGCAGGATAACACTGAAGCTTTCTTT. The variable domain in full, completed from reference TRBV5-1 and TRBJ1-1, reads KAGVTQTPRYLIKTRGQQVTLSCSPISGHRSVSWYQQTPGQGLQFLFEYFSETQRNKGNFPGRFSGRQFSNSRSEMNVSTLELGDSALYLCASSLQDNTEAFFGQGTRLTVV.

The V and J genes are TRBV6-5 and TRBJ2-7; 7 bases line up with TRBD1. V was pared by 5 bases and J by 4 bases, with 11 bases of the junction left unmatched. Per germline, CDR1 MNHEY and CDR2 SVGAGI. The CDR3 is 15 amino acids. CDR3 protein: CASSGSGTELYEQYF. CDR3 in DNA: TGTGCCAGCAGTGGATCGGGGACAGAACTTTACGAGCAGTACTTC.

This rearrangement joins TRBV27 to TRBJ1-6, with 9 nucleotides matching TRBD1. This CDR3 comprises 16 residues. Germline CDR1 reads MNHEY; CDR2 reads SMNVEV (reference sequence). Unmatched junction bases numbered 14, after V lost 10 bases and J lost 7 bases. DNA for the CDR3: TGTGCCACCACCCCCCGGACAGGGGTTCTGAATTCACCCCTCCACTTT. Residues: CATTPRTGVLNSPLHF.

The chain combines TRBV5-4 with TRBJ2-5; 7 positions agree with TRBD1. With 2 bases clipped from V and 4 bases from J, the junction kept 5 bases outside the gene matches. The CDR3 is 14 residues long. Germline V gene lookup returns CDR1 SGHNT and CDR2 YYREEE (reference sequence). The CDR3 DNA is TGTGCCAGCAGCTTCACAGGGGCTCGAGAGACCCAGTACTTC. Encoded protein: CASSFTGARETQYF.

The chain combines TRBV28 with TRBJ1-2; D call uncertain. The germline V and J ends were trimmed by 1 base and 2 bases, with 8 bases remaining between them. This CDR3 has 14 residues. Germline V gives CDR1 MDHEN, CDR2 SYDVKM. The CDR3 bases are TGTGCCAGCAGTTTATCAGGCAGAAACTATGGCTACACCTTC. Amino acids: CASSLSGRNYGYTF.

This clone has only one observation. The V call is TRBV2, the J call TRBJ2-3; TRBD1 aligns across 8 bases. V shed 5 bases and J 10 bases; nucleotides not matched to a gene: 5. Germline CDR1 SNHLY, CDR2 FYNNEI. This CDR3 has 12 amino acids. The CDR3 sequence is CASSSDREPQYF. The CDR3 DNA reads as TGTGCCAGCAGTTCGGACAGGGAGCCGCAGTATTTT.